The clone carrying this T cell receptor (beta chain) was detected only once. In the original workflow: Estimated nucleated cell counts came from reference gene primer amplification. The table came from immunoSEQ multiplex PCR; TCRdb's copy has only in-frame clones and leaves some out. Clone size and the V and J calls come from that table; the DNA yielded D and trimming. Of some 250,000 clones listed, roughly 90% are singletons. CDR3 length equals 15 residues. The V segment lost 2 bases and the J segment 0 bases; nucleotides outside the gene matches: 3. The germline V gene encodes CDR1 LNHNV and CDR2 YYDKDF (reference sequence). This specimen belongs to a study of blood T cell repertoires in COVID-19. As for the study in general: Some COVID-19 samples were acute and others convalescent; all came from the United States, Italy and Spain. Sources were T cells, B-cell-depleted T cells, or PBMCs; the material itself was cDNA or gDNA.

The receptor was isolated from a man between 25 and 39 years old with active or convalescent COVID-19. This sequence joins TRBV15 and TRBJ2-5; TRBD1 aligns across 7 bases. Sequencing was done on a sample of peripheral blood. The CDR3 here is CATSRPGTDQETQYF. CDR3 nucleotide sequence: TGTGCCACCAGCAGACCCGGGACAGACCAAGAGACCCAGTACTTC.